This T cell receptor beta chain was sequenced for a study of cytomegalovirus exposure and HLA in healthy donors. CDR3 length: 15 residues. Trimming shortened V by 4 bases and J by 0 bases, and 13 bases separated the two germline ends. CDR1 is SGHRS, CDR2 YFSETQ, per germline. Study-wide points: Later analysis identified a missense DCLRE1C variant that was linked to TCR beta V- and J-gene trimming. Investigators reported 150 to 200 TCR beta chains as tied to cytomegalovirus.

As concerns this clone: Its antigen is still unknown.

Primers for the PCR totalled 60 Vbeta and 13 Jbeta. The assay was immunoSEQ multiplex PCR, and TCRdb's table has in-frame clones only and misses some. The sample includes roughly 130,000 clones, around 70% of them seen just once. Sequencing was carried out using PBMCs. The TCR comes from a man younger than 45 in good health and CMV-seropositive. The rearrangement joins TRBV5-1 to TRBJ1-1, with D tentatively TRBD1 (5 bases). CDR3 residues: CASSLGATLNTEAFF. The DNA for the CDR3 is TGCGCCAGCAGCCTAGGGGCAACCTTGAACACTGAAGCTTTCTTT.